This TCR beta chain was sequenced in a study of shared clonotypes between healthy human individuals. Study information: The people who gave samples were a couple of women and a few men aged 18 to 49.

TCRdb keeps only in-frame clones here, not all; method: immunoSEQ multiplex PCR. The table shows over a million clones, with 98% occurring only once. This receptor was obtained from a man aged 30 to 39 in good health. The sample comprised naive CD4+ T cells sorted from blood. Regarding subset: CD45RA+ positively selected.

The CDR3 reads CASSSTWTRGSYEQYF. CDR3 nucleotide sequence: TGTGCCAGCAGCTCGACCTGGACTAGAGGCTCCTACGAGCAGTACTTC. This chain uses TRBV5-5 with TRBJ2-7; 7 bases match TRBD2. The CDR3 totals 16 residues. CDR1 and CDR2 from the germline V gene are SGHKS and YYEKEE (reference sequence). The junction had 9 bases not matched to a gene; V was cut back by 3 bases and J by 0 bases.